The sequence of this T cell receptor (beta chain) was determined in a study of early T cells in non-severe SARS-CoV-2 infection. Study at large: It was bulk RNA from unsorted whole blood that was sequenced, and the chains were unpaired.

The germline CDR1 and CDR2 sequences are SGHRS and YFSETQ. Losses at the gene ends were 4 bases for V and 0 bases for J; bases not matched to a gene: 6. The CDR3 is 16 amino acids. Molecules of cDNA were individually given unique molecular identifiers that were attached to them. Using its own MiXCR run on the 5' RACE reads, TCRdb lists one record per CDR3 protein. The table includes approximately 26,000 distinct CDR3 sequences, 4% to 4.5% detected once. Of note for this clonotype: Its antigen is not identified.

Study-level points and caveats: CD4 and private specificities were missed by VDJdb matching, which favored anti-spike CD8 responses.

V usage is TRBV5-1 and J usage is TRBJ2-3; TRBD2 aligns across 9 bases. The clonotype comes from an adult who was a healthcare worker with PCR-confirmed SARS-CoV-2 infection or an uninfected control (not recorded which). The sequenced sample was whole blood. As DNA, the CDR3 is TGCGCCAGCAGCCTGAGACTAGCGGCTAGCACAGATACGCAGTATTTT. Amino acid sequence: CASSLRLAASTDTQYF.